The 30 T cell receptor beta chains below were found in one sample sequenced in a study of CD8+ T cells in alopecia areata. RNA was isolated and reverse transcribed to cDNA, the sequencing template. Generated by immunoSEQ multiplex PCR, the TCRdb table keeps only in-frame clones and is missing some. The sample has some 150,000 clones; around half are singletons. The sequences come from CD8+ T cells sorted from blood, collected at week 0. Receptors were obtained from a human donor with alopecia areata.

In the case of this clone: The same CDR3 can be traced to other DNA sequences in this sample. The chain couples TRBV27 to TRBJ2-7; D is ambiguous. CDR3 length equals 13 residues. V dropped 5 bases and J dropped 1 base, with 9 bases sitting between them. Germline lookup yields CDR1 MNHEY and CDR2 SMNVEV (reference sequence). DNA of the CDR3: TGTGCCAGCAGTCCGGTCGGTTCCTACGAGCAGTACTTC. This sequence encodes CASSPVGSYEQYF.

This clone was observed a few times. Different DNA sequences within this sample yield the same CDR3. The CDR3 is CAWTGLNTEAFF. The CDR3 bases are TGTGCCTGGACGGGACTGAACACTGAAGCTTTCTTT. The chain couples TRBV30 to TRBJ1-1, with D possibly matching TRBD1 (5 bases). Looked up from germline, CDR1 is GTSNPN and CDR2 is SVGIG (reference sequence). V shed 4 bases and J shed 0 bases, with 6 bases lying between them. The CDR3 runs to 12 residues.

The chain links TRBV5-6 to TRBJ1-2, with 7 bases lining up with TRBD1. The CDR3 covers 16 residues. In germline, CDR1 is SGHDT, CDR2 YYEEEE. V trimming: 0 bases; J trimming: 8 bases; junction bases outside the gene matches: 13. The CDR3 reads CASSLDTDRDLGGYTF. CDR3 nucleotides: TGTGCCAGCAGCTTGGACACCGACAGGGATTTGGGCGGCTACACCTTC. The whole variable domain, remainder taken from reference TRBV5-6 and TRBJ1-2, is DAGVTQSPTHLIKTRGQQVTLRCSPKSGHDTVSWYQQALGQGPQFIFQYYEEEERQRGNFPDRFSGHQFPNYSSELNVNALLLGDSALYLCASSLDTDRDLGGYTFGSGTRLTVV.

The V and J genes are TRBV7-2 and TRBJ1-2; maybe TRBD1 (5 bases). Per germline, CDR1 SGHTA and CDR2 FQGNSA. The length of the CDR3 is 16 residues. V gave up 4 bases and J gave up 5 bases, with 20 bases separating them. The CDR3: CASSSHISGTAYGYTF. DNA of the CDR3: TGTGCCAGCAGCTCACACATTTCCGGGACCGCTTATGGCTACACCTTC.

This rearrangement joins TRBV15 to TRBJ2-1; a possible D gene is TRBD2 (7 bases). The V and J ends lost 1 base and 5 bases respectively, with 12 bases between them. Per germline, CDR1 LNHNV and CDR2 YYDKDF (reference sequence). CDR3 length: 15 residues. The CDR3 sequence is CATSRGRGANNEQFF. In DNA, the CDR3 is TGTGCCACCAGCAGAGGTCGGGGGGCCAACAATGAGCAGTTCTTC.

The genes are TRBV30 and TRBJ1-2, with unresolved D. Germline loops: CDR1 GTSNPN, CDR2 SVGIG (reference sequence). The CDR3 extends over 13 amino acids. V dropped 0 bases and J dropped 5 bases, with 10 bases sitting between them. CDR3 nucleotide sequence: TGTGCCTGGAGTGTGGCAGCTGGGTATGGCTACACCTTC. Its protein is CAWSVAAGYGYTF.

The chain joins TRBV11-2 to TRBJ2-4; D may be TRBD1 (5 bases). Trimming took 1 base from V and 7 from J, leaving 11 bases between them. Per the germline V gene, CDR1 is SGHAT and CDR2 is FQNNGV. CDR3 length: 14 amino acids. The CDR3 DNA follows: TGTGCCAGCAGCTTAGGACCCGCAGGGAACATTCAGTACTTC. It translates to CASSLGPAGNIQYF.

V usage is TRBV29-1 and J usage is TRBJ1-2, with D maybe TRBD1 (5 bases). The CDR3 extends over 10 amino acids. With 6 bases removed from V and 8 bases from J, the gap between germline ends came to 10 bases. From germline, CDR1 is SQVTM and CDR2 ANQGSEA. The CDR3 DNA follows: TGCAGCGTCCGGACATACGGCTACACCTTC. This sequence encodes CSVRTYGYTF. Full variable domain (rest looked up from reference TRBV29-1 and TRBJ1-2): SAVISQKPSRDICQRGTSLTIQCQVDSQVTMMFWYRQQPGQSLTLIATANQGSEATYESGFVIDKFPISRPNLTFSTLTVSNMSPEDSSIYLCSVRTYGYTFGSGTRLTVV.

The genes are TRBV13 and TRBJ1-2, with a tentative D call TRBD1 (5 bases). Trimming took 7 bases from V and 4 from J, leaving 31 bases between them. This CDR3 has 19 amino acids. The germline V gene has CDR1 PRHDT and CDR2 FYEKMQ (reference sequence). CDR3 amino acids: CASTFNRGARGGLTYGYTF. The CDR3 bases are TGTGCCAGCACCTTCAACAGAGGCGCGAGGGGTGGTTTAACCTATGGCTACACCTTC.

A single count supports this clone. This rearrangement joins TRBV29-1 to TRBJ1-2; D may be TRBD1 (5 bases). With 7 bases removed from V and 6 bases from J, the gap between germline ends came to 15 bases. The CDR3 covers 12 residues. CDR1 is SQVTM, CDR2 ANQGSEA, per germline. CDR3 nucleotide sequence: TGCAGCGCACCCGCGGGGACGAATGGCTACACCTTC. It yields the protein CSAPAGTNGYTF.

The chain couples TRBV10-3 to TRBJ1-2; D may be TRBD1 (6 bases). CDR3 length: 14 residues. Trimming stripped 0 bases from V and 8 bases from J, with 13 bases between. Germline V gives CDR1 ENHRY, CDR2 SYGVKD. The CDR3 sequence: CAISESTRGEGYTF. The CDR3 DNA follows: TGTGCCATCAGTGAGTCTACCAGGGGCGAAGGCTACACCTTC.

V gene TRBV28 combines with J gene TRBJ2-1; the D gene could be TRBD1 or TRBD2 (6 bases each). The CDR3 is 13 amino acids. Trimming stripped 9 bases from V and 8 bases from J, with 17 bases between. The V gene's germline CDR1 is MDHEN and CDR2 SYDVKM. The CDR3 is CASTGLRGDEQFF. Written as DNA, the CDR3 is TGTGCCAGTACAGGTCTGAGGGGGGATGAGCAGTTCTTC. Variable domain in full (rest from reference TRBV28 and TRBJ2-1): DVKVTQSSRYLVKRTGEKVFLECVQDMDHENMFWYRQDPGLGLRLIYFSYDVKMKEKGDIPEGYSVSREKKERFSLILESASTNQTSMYLCASTGLRGDEQFFGPGTRLTVL.

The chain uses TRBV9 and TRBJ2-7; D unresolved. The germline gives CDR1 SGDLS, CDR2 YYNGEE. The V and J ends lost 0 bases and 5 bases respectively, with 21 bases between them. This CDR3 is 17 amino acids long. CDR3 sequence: CASSVGGRADRVHEQYF. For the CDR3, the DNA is TGTGCCAGCAGCGTAGGAGGTCGGGCAGATAGGGTCCACGAGCAGTACTTC.

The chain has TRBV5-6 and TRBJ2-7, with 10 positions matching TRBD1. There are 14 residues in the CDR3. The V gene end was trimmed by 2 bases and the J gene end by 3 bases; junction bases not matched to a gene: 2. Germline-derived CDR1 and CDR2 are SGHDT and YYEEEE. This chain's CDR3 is CASSFGTGVYEQYF. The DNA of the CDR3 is TGTGCCAGCAGCTTTGGGACAGGGGTCTACGAGCAGTACTTC.

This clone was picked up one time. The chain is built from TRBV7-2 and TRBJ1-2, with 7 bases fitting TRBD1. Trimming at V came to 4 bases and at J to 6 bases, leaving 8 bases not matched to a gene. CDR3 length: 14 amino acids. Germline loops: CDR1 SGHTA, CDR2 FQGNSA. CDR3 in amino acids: CASSSATGLNGYTF. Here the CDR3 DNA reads TGTGCCAGCAGCTCCGCGACAGGGTTAAATGGCTACACCTTC.

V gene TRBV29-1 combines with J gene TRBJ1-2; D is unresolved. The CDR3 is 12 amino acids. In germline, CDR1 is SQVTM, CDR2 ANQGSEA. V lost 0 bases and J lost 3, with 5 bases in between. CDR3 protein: CSVEDTYYGYTF. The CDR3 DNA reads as TGCAGCGTTGAAGACACTTACTATGGCTACACCTTC.

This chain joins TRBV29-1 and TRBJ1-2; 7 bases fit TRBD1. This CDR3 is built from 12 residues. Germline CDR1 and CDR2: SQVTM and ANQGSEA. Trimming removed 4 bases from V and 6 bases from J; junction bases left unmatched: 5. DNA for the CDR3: TGCAGCGTTGGGACAGGCAGTAATGGCTACACCTTC. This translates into CSVGTGSNGYTF.

The CDR3: CASSEYASYEQYF. CDR3 bases: TGTGCCAGCAGTGAATATGCGTCCTACGAGCAGTACTTC. This chain uses TRBV6-1 with TRBJ2-7, with D unclear. Germline-derived CDR1 and CDR2 are MNHNS and SASEGT. V lost 2 bases and J lost 1, with 6 bases in between. The length of the CDR3 is 13 residues.

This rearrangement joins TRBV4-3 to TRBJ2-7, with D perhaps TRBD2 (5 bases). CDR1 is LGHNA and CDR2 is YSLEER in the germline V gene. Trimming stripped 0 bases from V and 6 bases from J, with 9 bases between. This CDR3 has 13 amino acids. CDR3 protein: CASSQDPGSEQYF. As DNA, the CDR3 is TGCGCCAGCAGCCAAGACCCGGGGAGCGAGCAGTACTTC.

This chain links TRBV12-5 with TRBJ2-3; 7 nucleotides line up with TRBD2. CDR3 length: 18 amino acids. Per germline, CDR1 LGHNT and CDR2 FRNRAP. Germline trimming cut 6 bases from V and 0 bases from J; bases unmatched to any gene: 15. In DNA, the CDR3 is TGTGCTAGTGGCCGTGCTCTCAGCGGGGTCGGAAGCACAGATACGCAGTATTTT. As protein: CASGRALSGVGSTDTQYF.

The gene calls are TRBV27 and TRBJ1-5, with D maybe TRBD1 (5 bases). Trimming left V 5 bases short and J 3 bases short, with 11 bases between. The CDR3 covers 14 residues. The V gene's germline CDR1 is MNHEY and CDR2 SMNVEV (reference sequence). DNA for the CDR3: TGTGCCAGCAGTCCCCGGGGGATCAATCAGCCCCAGCATTTT. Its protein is CASSPRGINQPQHF.

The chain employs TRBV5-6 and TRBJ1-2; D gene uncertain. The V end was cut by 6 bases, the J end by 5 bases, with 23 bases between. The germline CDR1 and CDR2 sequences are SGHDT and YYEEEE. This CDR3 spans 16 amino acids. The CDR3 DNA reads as TGTGCCAGCACCCTCCGGGCCGGTTCCTTTCCTTATGGCTACACCTTC. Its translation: CASTLRAGSFPYGYTF.

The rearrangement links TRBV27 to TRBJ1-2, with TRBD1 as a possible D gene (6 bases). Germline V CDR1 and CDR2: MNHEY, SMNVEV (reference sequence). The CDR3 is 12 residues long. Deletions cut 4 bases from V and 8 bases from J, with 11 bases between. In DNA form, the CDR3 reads TGTGCCAGCAGTTCCACAGGGTTCGGCTACACCTTC. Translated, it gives CASSSTGFGYTF.

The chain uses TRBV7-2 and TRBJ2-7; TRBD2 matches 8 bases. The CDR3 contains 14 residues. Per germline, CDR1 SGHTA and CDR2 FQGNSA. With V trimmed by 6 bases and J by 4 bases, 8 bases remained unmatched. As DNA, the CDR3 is TGTGCCAGCAGGCCTCCGGGCGGGGGGTACGAGCAGTACTTC. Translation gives CASRPPGGGYEQYF.

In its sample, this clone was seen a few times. CDR3 DNA sequence: TGTGCCAGTAGTCCCTTTGGGTTCTCCCGCGATTACGAGCAGTACTTC. Amino acid sequence: CASSPFGFSRDYEQYF. The V and J genes are TRBV19 and TRBJ2-7; the D is unclear. The germline CDR1 and CDR2 sequences are LNHDA and SQIVND (reference sequence). Trimming took 5 bases from V and 4 from J, leaving 21 bases between them. This CDR3 comprises 16 residues. Full variable domain (missing parts from reference TRBV19 and TRBJ2-7): DGGITQSPKYLFRKEGQNVTLSCEQNLNHDAMYWYRQDPGQGLRLIYYSQIVNDFQKGDIAEGYSVSREKKESFPLTVTSAQKNPTAFYLCASSPFGFSRDYEQYFGPGTRLTVT.

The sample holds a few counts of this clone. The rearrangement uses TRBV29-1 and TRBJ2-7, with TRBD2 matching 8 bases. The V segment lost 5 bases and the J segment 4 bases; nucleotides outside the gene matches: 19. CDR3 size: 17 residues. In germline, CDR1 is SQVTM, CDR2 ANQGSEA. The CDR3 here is CSVSDIPGTSLRYEQYF. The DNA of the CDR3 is TGCAGCGTTTCTGATATACCGGGGACTAGTTTACGGTACGAGCAGTACTTC.

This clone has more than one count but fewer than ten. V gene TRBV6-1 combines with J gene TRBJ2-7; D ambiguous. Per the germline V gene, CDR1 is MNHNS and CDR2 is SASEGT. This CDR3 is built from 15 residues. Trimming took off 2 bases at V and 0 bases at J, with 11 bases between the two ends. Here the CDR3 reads CASSETFVSSYEQYF. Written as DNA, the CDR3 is TGTGCCAGCAGTGAAACGTTCGTGAGCTCCTACGAGCAGTACTTC.

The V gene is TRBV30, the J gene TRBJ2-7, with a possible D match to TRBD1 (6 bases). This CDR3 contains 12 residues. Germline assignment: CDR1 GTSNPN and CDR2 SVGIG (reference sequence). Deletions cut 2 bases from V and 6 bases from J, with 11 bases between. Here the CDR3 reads CAWSYRVGEQYF. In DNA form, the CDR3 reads TGTGCCTGGAGTTACAGGGTTGGCGAGCAGTACTTC.

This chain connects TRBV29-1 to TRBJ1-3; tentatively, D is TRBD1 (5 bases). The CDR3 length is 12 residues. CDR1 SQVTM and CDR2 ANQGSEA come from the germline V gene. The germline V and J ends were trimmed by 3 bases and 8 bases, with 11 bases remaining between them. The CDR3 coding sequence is TGCAGCGTTGATACAGGTGCAGACACCATATATTTT. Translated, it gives CSVDTGADTIYF.

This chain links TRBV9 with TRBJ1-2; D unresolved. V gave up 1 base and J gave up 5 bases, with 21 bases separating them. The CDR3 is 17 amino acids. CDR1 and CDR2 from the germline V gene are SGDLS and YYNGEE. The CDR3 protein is CASSVNSVGGPGYGYTF. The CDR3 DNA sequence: TGTGCCAGCAGCGTAAACTCGGTCGGCGGACCCGGGTATGGCTACACCTTC.